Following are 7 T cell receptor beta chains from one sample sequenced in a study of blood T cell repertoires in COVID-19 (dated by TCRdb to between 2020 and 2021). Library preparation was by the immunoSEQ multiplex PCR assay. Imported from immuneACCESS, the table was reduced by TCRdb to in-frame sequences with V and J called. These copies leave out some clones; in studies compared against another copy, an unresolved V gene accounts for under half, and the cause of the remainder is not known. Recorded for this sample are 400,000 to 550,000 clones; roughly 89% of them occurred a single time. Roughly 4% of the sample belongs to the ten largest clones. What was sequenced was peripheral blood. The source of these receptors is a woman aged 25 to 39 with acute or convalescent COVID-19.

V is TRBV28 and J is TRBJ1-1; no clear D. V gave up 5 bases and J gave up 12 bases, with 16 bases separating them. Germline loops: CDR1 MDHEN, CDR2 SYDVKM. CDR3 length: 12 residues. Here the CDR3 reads CASSRGPGMTFF. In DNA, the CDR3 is TGTGCCAGCAGTCGCGGTCCGGGGATGACTTTCTTT.

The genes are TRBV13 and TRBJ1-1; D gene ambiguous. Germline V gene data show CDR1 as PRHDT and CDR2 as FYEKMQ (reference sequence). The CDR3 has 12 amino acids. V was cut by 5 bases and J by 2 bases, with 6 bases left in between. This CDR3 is CASSPSNTEAFF. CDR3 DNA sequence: TGTGCCAGCAGCCCATCCAACACTGAAGCTTTCTTT.

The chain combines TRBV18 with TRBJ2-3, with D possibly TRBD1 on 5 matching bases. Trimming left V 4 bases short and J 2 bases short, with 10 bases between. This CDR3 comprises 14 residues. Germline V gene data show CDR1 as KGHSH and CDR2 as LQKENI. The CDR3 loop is CASSLRQNTDTQYF. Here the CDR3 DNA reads TGTGCCAGCTCACTCCGACAGAACACAGATACGCAGTATTTT.

The CDR3 DNA follows: TGTGCCAGCAGTTTGACAGAGAATCAGCCCCAGCATTTT. Translation gives CASSLTENQPQHF. V is TRBV28 and J is TRBJ1-5; TRBD1 is a possible D gene (5 bases). CDR1 MDHEN and CDR2 SYDVKM come from the germline V gene. This CDR3 spans 13 amino acids. The V and J ends lost 3 bases and 4 bases respectively, with 7 bases between them. The variable domain in full, completed from reference TRBV28 and TRBJ1-5, reads DVKVTQSSRYLVKRTGEKVFLECVQDMDHENMFWYRQDPGLGLRLIYFSYDVKMKEKGDIPEGYSVSREKKERFSLILESASTNQTSMYLCASSLTENQPQHFGDGTRLSIL.

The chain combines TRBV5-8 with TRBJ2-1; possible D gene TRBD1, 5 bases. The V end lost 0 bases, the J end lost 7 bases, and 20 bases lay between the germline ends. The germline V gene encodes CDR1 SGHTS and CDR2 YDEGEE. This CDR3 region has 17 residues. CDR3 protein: CASSLGWGASTLNEQFF. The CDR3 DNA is TGTGCCAGCAGCTTGGGATGGGGCGCATCCACCCTGAATGAGCAGTTCTTC.

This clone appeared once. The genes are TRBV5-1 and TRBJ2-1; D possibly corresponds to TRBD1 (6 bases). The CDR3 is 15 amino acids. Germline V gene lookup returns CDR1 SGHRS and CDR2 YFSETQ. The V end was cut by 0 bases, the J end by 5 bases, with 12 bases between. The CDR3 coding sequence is TGCGCCAGCAGCTTGGTGCAGGGGCGCCACAATGAGCAGTTCTTC. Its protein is CASSLVQGRHNEQFF. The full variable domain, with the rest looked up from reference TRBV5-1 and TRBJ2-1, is KAGVTQTPRYLIKTRGQQVTLSCSPISGHRSVSWYQQTPGQGLQFLFEYFSETQRNKGNFPGRFSGRQFSNSRSEMNVSTLELGDSALYLCASSLVQGRHNEQFFGPGTRLTVL.

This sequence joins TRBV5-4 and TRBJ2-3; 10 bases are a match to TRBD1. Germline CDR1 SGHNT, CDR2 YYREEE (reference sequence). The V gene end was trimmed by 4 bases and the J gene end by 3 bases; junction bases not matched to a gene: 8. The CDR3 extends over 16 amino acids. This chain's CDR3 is CASSPRQGAGTDTQYF. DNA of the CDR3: TGTGCCAGCAGCCCTCGACAGGGGGCAGGGACAGATACGCAGTATTTT. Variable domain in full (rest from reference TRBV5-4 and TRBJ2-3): ETGVTQSPTHLIKTRGQQVTLRCSSQSGHNTVSWYQQALGQGPQFIFQYYREEENGRGNFPPRFSGLQFPNYSSELNVNALELDDSALYLCASSPRQGAGTDTQYFGPGTRLTVL.